The clone carrying this T cell receptor beta chain was counted between two and nine times. As yet, its antigen is unknown. The record originates from a study of CD8 T cells in ankylosing spondylitis. The study, taken as a whole, reports: One TCR beta motif, made up of roughly eight highly homologous variants, appeared characteristic of ankylosing spondylitis blood. Disease-linked clones reportedly concentrated significantly in matched ankylosing spondylitis synovial fluid.

Each CDR3 protein gets one entry after TCRdb re-called the 5' RACE reads with MiXCR. The sample lists around 770,000 distinct CDR3 sequences, approximately 10% occurring once. This CDR3 is built from 15 residues. Germline V gives CDR1 SGHTA, CDR2 FQGNSA. The ends lost 0 bases at V and 7 bases at J; junction bases unmatched: 7. The clonotype comes from a male donor with ankylosing spondylitis. The chain couples TRBV7-2 to TRBJ1-2, with 8 bases fitting TRBD1. The sequencing sample was made of blood, either unsorted or a sorted T cell fraction (not recorded which). The CDR3 region is CASSLARRGHSGYTF. Written as DNA, the CDR3 is TGTGCCAGCAGCTTAGCGCGCAGGGGGCATAGTGGCTACACCTTC.